The sequence of this TCR beta chain was determined in a study of T cells in Graves' hyperthyroidism and ophthalmopathy. Study-level background: Peripheral blood was acquired at first diagnosis, ahead of any therapy whatsoever.

The sample holds a few counts of this clonotype. The CDR3 has 14 residues. After removal of 3 bases from V and 3 bases from J, the junction contained 4 bases not matched to a gene. Germline V gene lookup returns CDR1 SGHTA and CDR2 FQGNSA. The investigators amplified TCR beta CDR3 regions from RNA transcripts. A set of HTBI primers served as the primers for a first-round RT-PCR of the TCR CDR3. TCRdb reanalysed the multiplex PCR reads using MiXCR and keeps one entry per CDR3 protein. The sample carries 96,000 or so distinct CDR3 sequences, 51% recorded once. These patients, aged 18 to 65, had recently diagnosed hyperthyroidism lasting under 2 months.

Sequenced sample: blood. This receptor was taken from a woman in her thirties or forties with Graves' hyperthyroidism. This rearrangement joins TRBV7-2 to TRBJ2-7; 8 bases are a match to TRBD2. CDR3 region: CASSFPGLGYEQYF. The DNA for the CDR3 is TGTGCCAGCAGCTTTCCGGGACTAGGCTACGAGCAGTACTTC.